This T cell receptor beta chain was sequenced for a study of cytomegalovirus exposure and HLA in healthy donors. Study information: An early release of data contained approximately 80 million unique TCRs, which came from HLA-typed donors.

A note on this clone: What it recognizes is unknown.

Germline V CDR1 and CDR2: SGHVS, FQNEAQ. Trimming pared 9 bases from V and 5 bases from J, leaving 25 bases between. This CDR3 spans 16 amino acids. The PCR was carried out with 60 Vbeta primers and 13 Jbeta primers. Clones were read by immunoSEQ multiplex PCR, and TCRdb kept only the in-frame ones, dropping some. The sample lists more than 95,000 clones, roughly 85% occurring once. Notes on the study in general: In an earlier analysis, about 87% or about 30%: the productive usage of most TCR beta V segments.

Sequenced: PBMCs. The chain employs TRBV7-8 and TRBJ1-2; D remains unclear. The origin of this receptor is a man in his sixties in good health and CMV-seropositive. CDR3 residues: CASSKPARRSAYGYTF. Here the CDR3 DNA reads TGTGCCAGTTCGAAGCCTGCTCGGCGGAGCGCTTATGGCTACACCTTC.